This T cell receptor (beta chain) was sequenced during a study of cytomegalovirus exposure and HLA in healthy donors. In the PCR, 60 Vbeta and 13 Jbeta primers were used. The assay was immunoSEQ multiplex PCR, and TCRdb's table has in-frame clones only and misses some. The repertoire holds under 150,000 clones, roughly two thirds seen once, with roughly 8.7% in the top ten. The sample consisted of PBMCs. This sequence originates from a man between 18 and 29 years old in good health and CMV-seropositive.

CDR3: CASSTTGGTYEQYF. Written as DNA, the CDR3 is TGTGCCAGCAGTACGACAGGGGGGACCTACGAGCAGTACTTC. The V call is TRBV6-5, the J call TRBJ2-7; 9 nucleotides align to TRBD1. The V segment lost 5 bases and the J segment 2 bases; nucleotides outside the gene matches: 4. Germline V CDR1 and CDR2: MNHEY, SVGAGI. The CDR3 length is 14 residues.